Sequencing of this T cell receptor (beta chain) was carried out in a study of T cell changes during pregnancy in multiple sclerosis (dated by TCRdb to between 2018 and 2021). About the study as a whole: The study examined how the T cell repertoire changed over the course of pregnancy in women with multiple sclerosis.

In this sample, this clone turned up once. Its antigen has not been determined. No quality values exist for individual bases; no much larger clone is one base distant. According to the germline V gene, CDR1 reads SGHVS and CDR2 reads FNYEAQ. The CDR3 goes from the cysteine to the phenylalanine over 17 residues. Only the CDR3 region is kept as DNA, spanning 51 bases read in frame from base 1. Trimming removed 5 bases from V and 8 bases from J, leaving 25 bases between the germline ends. Libraries came from the immunoSEQ multiplex PCR assay. TCRdb limited this immuneACCESS table to in-frame rearrangements with V and J called. A share of clones is missing; checked studies link under half to unresolved V genes, and the rest is unexplained. Present in this sample are around 74,000 clones, about 85% of which were seen just once. The ten largest clones capture roughly 3.3% of the sample.

Material: peripheral blood, obtained before pregnancy. This clonotype originated in a female donor with multiple sclerosis, enrolled in a pregnancy study. The chain was built from TRBV7-6 and TRBJ2-1; TRBD2 is a possible D gene, resting on 6 matching bases. The DNA is as follows: TGTGCCAGCAGCAGATTTGCTTCCCGGGAGCAATCCGATGAGCAGTTCTTC. This sequence encodes CASSRFASREQSDEQFF.